Sequencing of this TCR beta chain was carried out in a study of T cell responses to AZD1222 COVID-19 vaccine. Clones were read by immunoSEQ multiplex PCR, and TCRdb kept only the in-frame ones, dropping some. The sample yields approximately 180,000 clones, just under 90% seen once. With 5 bases clipped from V and 1 base from J, the junction kept 3 bases outside the gene matches. The CDR3 covers 16 residues. Germline V gene data show CDR1 as SGHTA and CDR2 as FQGNSA. The receptor was derived from an adult who received the MenACWY meningococcal vaccine as a control. The sample in question was peripheral blood, obtained 28 days after the second dose of the MenACWY control vaccine. This chain joins TRBV7-2 and TRBJ2-3, with TRBD2 identical over 13 bases. The CDR3 protein is CASSPGTSGGTDTQYF. CDR3 coding DNA: TGTGCCAGCAGCCCAGGGACTAGCGGGGGCACAGATACGCAGTATTTT.